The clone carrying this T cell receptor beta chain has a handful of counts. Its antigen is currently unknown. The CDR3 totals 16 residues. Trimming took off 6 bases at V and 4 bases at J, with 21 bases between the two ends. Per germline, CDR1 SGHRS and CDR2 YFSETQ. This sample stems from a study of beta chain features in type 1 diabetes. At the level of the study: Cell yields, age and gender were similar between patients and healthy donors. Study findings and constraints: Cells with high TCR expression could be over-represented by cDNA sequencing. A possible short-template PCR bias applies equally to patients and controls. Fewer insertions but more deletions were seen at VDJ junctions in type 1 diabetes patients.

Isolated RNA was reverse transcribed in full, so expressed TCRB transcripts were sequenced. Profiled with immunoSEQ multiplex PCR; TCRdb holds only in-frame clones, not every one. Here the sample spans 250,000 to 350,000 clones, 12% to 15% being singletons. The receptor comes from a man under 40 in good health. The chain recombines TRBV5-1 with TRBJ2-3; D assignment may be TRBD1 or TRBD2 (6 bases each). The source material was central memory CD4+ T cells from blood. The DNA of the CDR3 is TGCGCCAGCAACCCAGCGGGCTTAGGGGGGTCAGATACGCAGTATTTT. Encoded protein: CASNPAGLGGSDTQYF.